These 4 T cell receptor beta chains were sequenced from one sample in a study of blood T cell repertoires in COVID-19. Profiled with immunoSEQ multiplex PCR; TCRdb holds only in-frame clones, not every one. The sample has around 150,000 clones, 80% to 90% seen once. The sample was peripheral blood. The receptors come from a man between 70 and 80 years old with acute or convalescent COVID-19.

The chain joins TRBV29-1 to TRBJ2-2, with D maybe TRBD2 (5 bases). Per germline, CDR1 SQVTM and CDR2 ANQGSEA. The CDR3 is made up of 16 amino acids. With 0 bases removed from V and 3 bases from J, the gap between germline ends came to 14 bases. CDR3 region: CSVEDSARGDTGELFF. The CDR3 DNA is TGCAGCGTTGAAGACTCAGCCCGGGGTGACACCGGGGAGCTGTTTTTT.

This rearrangement joins TRBV19 to TRBJ2-3; TRBD2 agrees at 13 bases. J lost 3 bases, V lost 5 bases, and 5 bases had no gene match. Germline V CDR1 and CDR2: LNHDA, SQIVND (reference sequence). The CDR3 consists of 16 residues. The CDR3, as DNA: TGTGCCAGTAGTCCACTAGCGGGAGGGCGTACAGATACGCAGTATTTT. Translation gives CASSPLAGGRTDTQYF.

The chain carries TRBV5-1 and TRBJ2-3; TRBD2 agrees at 8 bases. The V gene end was trimmed by 1 base and the J gene end by 5 bases; junction bases not matched to a gene: 6. This CDR3 comprises 15 residues. The germline CDR1 and CDR2 sequences are SGHRS and YFSETQ. The CDR3 DNA reads TGCGCCAGCAGCTTGTCAGCGGGAGTAATAGATACGCAGTATTTT. Protein product: CASSLSAGVIDTQYF.

The V gene is TRBV2, the J gene TRBJ1-5, with 8 bases that match TRBD1. The germline CDR1 and CDR2 sequences are SNHLY and FYNNEI. CDR3 length: 14 amino acids. The V and J ends lost 4 bases and 6 bases, in that order; junction bases with no gene match: 5. The CDR3 nucleotides are TGTGCCAGCAGTGGGCAGGGGGCGGGTCAGCCCCAGCATTTT. It translates to CASSGQGAGQPQHF.